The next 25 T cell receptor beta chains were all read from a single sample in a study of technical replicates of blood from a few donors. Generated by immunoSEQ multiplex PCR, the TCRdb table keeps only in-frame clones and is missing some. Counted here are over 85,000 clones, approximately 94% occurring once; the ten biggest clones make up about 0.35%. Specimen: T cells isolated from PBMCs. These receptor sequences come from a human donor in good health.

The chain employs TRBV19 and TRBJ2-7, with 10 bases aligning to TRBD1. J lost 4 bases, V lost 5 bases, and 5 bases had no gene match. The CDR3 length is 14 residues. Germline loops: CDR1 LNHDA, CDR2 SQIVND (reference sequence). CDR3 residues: CASSPPDRGYEQYF. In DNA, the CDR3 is TGTGCCAGTAGTCCTCCGGACAGGGGGTACGAGCAGTACTTC.

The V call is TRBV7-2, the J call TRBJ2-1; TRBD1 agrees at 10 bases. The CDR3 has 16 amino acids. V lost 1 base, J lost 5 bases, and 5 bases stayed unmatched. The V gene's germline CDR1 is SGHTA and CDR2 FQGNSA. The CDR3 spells CASSLVGTGVNNEQFF. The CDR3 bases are TGTGCCAGCAGCTTAGTGGGGACAGGGGTGAACAATGAGCAGTTCTTC.

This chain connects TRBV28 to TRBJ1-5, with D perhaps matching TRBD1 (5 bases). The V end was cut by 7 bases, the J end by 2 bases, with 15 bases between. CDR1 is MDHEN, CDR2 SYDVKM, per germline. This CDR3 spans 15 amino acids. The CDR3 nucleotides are TGTGCCAGCACCATGGGGGGGGATGGCAATCAGCCCCAGCATTTT. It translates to CASTMGGDGNQPQHF.

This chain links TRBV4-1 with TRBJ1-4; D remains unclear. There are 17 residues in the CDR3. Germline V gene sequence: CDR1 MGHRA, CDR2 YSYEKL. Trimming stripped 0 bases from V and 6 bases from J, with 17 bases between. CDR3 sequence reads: CASSQDRRHSAYEKLFF. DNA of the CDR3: TGCGCCAGCAGCCAAGATCGAAGACATTCAGCCTATGAAAAACTGTTTTTT.

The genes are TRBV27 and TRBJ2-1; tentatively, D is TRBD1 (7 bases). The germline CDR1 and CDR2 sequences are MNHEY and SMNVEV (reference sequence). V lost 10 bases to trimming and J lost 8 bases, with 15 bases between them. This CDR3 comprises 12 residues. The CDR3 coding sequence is TGTGCCACCGCCAGGGGGGCGCATGAGCAGTTCTTC. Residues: CATARGAHEQFF.

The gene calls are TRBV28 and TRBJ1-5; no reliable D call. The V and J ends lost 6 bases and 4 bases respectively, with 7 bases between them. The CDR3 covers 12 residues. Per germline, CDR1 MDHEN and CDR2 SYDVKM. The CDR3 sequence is CASSPGNQPQHF. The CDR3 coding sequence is TGTGCCAGCAGCCCCGGGAATCAGCCCCAGCATTTT. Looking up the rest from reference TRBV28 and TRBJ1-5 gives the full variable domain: DVKVTQSSRYLVKRTGEKVFLECVQDMDHENMFWYRQDPGLGLRLIYFSYDVKMKEKGDIPEGYSVSREKKERFSLILESASTNQTSMYLCASSPGNQPQHFGDGTRLSIL.

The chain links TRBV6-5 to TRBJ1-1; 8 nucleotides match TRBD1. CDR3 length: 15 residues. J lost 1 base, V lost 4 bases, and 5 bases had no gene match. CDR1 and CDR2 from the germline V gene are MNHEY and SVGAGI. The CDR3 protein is CASSSLQGANTEAFF. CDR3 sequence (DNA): TGTGCCAGCAGTTCGTTGCAGGGGGCGAACACTGAAGCTTTCTTT.

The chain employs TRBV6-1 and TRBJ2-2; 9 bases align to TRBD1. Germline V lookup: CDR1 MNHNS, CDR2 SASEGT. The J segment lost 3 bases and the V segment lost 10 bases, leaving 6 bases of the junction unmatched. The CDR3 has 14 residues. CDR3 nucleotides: TGTGCCACCTACAGGGGGCCTGACACCGGGGAGCTGTTTTTT. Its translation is CATYRGPDTGELFF.

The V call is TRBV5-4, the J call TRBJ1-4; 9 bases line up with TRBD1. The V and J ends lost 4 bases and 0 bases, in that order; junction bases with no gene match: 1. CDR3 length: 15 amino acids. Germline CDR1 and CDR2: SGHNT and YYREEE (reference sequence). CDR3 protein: CASSTGGATNEKLFF. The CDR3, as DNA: TGTGCCAGCAGCACAGGGGGCGCAACTAATGAAAAACTGTTTTTT.

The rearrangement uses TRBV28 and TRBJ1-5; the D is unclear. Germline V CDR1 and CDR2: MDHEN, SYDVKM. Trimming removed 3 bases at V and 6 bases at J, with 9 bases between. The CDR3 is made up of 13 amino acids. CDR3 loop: CASSFGYSQPQHF. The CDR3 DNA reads TGTGCCAGCAGTTTTGGTTATAGTCAGCCCCAGCATTTT.

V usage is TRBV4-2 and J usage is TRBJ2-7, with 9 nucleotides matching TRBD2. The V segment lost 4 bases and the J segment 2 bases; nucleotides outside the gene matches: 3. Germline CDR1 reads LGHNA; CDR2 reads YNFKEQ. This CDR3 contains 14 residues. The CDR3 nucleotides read TGTGCCAGCAGCCCCGCTAGCGGGACCTACGAGCAGTACTTC. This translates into CASSPASGTYEQYF.

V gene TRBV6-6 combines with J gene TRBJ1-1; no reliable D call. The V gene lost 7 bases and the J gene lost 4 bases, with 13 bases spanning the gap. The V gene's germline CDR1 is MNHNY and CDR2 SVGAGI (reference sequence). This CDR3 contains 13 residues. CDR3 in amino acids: CASNARKSTEAFF. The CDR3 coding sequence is TGTGCCAGCAACGCCAGAAAATCCACTGAAGCTTTCTTT.

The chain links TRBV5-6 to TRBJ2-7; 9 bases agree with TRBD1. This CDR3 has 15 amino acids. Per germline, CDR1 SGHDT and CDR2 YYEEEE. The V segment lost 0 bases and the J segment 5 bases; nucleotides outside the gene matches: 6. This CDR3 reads CASSLGTGDVNEQYF. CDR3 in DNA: TGTGCCAGCAGCTTGGGGACAGGGGATGTGAACGAGCAGTACTTC.

The CDR3 DNA is TGCGCCAGCGGGATAGGGGGCGCGGACACTGAAGCTTTCTTT. Encoded protein: CASGIGGADTEAFF. The rearrangement links TRBV10-2 to TRBJ1-1; 7 bases match TRBD1. V was clipped by 8 bases and J by 3 bases; unmatched bases: 9. The CDR3 consists of 14 residues. Per the germline V gene, CDR1 is WSHSY and CDR2 is SAAADI.

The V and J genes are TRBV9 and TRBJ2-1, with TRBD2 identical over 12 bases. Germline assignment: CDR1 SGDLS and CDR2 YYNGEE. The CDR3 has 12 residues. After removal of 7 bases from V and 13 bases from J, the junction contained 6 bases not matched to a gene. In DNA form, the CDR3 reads TGTGCCAGCGGGCTAGCGGGAGGGCCCCAGTTCTTC. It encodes CASGLAGGPQFF.

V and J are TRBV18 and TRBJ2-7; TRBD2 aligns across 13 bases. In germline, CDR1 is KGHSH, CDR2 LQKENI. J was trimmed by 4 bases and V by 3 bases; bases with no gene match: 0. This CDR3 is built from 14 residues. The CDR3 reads CASSPGLAGYEQYF. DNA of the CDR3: TGTGCCAGCTCACCGGGACTAGCGGGATACGAGCAGTACTTC.

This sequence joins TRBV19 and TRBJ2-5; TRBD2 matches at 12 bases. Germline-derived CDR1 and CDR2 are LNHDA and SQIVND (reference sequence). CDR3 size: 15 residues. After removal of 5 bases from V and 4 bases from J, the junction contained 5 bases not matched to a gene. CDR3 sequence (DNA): TGTGCCAGTAGTTCACTAGCGGGAGGCTCAGAGACCCAGTACTTC. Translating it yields CASSSLAGGSETQYF. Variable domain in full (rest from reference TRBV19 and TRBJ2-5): DGGITQSPKYLFRKEGQNVTLSCEQNLNHDAMYWYRQDPGQGLRLIYYSQIVNDFQKGDIAEGYSVSREKKESFPLTVTSAQKNPTAFYLCASSSLAGGSETQYFGPGTRLLVL.

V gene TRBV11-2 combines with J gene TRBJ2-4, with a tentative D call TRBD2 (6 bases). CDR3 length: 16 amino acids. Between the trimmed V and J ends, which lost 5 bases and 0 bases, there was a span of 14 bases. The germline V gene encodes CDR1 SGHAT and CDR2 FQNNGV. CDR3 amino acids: CASSPPGELAKNIQYF. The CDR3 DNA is TGTGCCAGCAGCCCTCCGGGGGAGCTAGCCAAAAACATTCAGTACTTC. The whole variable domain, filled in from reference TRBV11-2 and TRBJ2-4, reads EAGVAQSPRYKIIEKRQSVAFWCNPISGHATLYWYQQILGQGPKLLIQFQNNGVVDDSQLPKDRFSAERLKGVDSTLKIQPAKLEDSAVYLCASSPPGELAKNIQYFGAGTRLSVL.

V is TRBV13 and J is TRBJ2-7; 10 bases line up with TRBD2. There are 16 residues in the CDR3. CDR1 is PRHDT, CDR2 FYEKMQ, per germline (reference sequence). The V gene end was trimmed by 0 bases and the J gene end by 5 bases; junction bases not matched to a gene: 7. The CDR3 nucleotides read TGTGCCAGCAGCTTAGGCGGAGTAGCGGGAGGAGACGAGCAGTACTTC. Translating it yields CASSLGGVAGGDEQYF.

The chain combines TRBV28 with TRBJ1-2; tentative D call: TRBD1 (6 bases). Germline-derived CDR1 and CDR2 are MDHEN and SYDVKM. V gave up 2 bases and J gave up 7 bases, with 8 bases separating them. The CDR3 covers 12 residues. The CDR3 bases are TGTGCCAGCAGTTTAAAGGGGGTTGGCTACACCTTC. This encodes CASSLKGVGYTF.

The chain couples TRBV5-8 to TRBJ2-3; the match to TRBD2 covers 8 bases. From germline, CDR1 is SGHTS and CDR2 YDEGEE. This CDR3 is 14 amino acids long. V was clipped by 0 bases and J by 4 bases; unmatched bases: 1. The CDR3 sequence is CASSLVAGPDTQYF. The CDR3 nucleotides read TGTGCCAGCAGCTTGGTAGCGGGGCCAGATACGCAGTATTTT. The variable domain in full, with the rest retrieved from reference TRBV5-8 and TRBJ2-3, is EAGVTQSPTHLIKTRGQQATLRCSPISGHTSVYWYQQALGLGLQFLLWYDEGEERNRGNFPPRFSGRQFPNYSSELNVNALELEDSALYLCASSLVAGPDTQYFGPGTRLTVL.

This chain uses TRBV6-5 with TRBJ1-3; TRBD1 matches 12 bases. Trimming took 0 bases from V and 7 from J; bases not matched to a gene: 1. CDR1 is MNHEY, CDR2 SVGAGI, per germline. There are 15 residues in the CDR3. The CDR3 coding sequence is TGTGCCAGCAGTTACTCGGGACAGGGGGCCAACACCATATATTTT. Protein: CASSYSGQGANTIYF.

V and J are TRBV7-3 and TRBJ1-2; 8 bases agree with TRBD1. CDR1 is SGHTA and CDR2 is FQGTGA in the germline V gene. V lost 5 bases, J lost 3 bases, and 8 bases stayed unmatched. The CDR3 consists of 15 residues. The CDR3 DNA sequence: TGTGCCAGCAGCCCGACGACAGGGGCGGACTATGGCTACACCTTC. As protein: CASSPTTGADYGYTF.

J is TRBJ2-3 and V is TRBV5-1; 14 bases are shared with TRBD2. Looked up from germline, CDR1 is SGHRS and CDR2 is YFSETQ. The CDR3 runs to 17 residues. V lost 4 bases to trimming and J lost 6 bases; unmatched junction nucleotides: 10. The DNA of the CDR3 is TGCGCCAGCAGCCCTCCGGGGGGACTAGCGGGAGTGGATACGCAGTATTTT. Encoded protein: CASSPPGGLAGVDTQYF. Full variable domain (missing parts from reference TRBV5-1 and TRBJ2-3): KAGVTQTPRYLIKTRGQQVTLSCSPISGHRSVSWYQQTPGQGLQFLFEYFSETQRNKGNFPGRFSGRQFSNSRSEMNVSTLELGDSALYLCASSPPGGLAGVDTQYFGPGTRLTVL.

The CDR3: CASSLVKGAYYGYTF. CDR3 sequence (DNA): TGTGCCAGCAGCTTAGTGAAAGGGGCCTACTATGGCTACACCTTC. The V call is TRBV11-3, the J call TRBJ1-2, with D maybe TRBD1 (5 bases). Germline V gene lookup returns CDR1 SGHNT and CDR2 YENEEA. CDR3 size: 15 residues. Trimming stripped 1 base from V and 3 bases from J, with 12 bases between. The full variable domain, with the rest looked up from reference TRBV11-3 and TRBJ1-2, is EAGVVQSPRYKIIEKKQPVAFWCNPISGHNTLYWYLQNLGQGPELLIRYENEEAVDDSQLPKDRFSAERLKGVDSTLKIQPAELGDSAVYLCASSLVKGAYYGYTFGSGTRLTVV.